The rows below give T cell receptor beta chains drawn from one sample of a study of T cells in Graves' hyperthyroidism and ophthalmopathy. One entry per CDR3 protein results from TCRdb running MiXCR on the multiplex PCR reads. The sample yields 500,000 or so distinct CDR3 sequences, about 15% seen once. What was sequenced was blood. Receptors were obtained from a woman younger than 30 with Graves' ophthalmopathy. CDR3s include the opening cysteine and the closing phenylalanine or tryptophan.

J gene | V gene | CDR3 protein
TRBJ2-7 | TRBV7-2 | CASSPRRGRLDEQYF
TRBJ1-2 | TRBV19 | CASARDRGGYGYTF
TRBJ2-3 | TRBV5-4 | CASSLGPTSGGATDTQYF
TRBJ1-3 | TRBV7-3 | CASSLTGFGNTIYF
TRBJ1-1 | TRBV20-1 | CSARDPGGEQGTEAFF
TRBJ2-3 | TRBV10-2 | CASSETSGGGRDTQYF
TRBJ2-3 | TRBV6-1 | CASTEPWTGGTDTQYF
TRBJ2-7 | TRBV7-8 | CASSLAFNSDLEQYF
TRBJ1-5 | TRBV5-1 | CASSLVRQWNQPQHF
- | TRBV29-1 | CSVEDQRGGEQYF
TRBJ2-7 | TRBV6-2/TRBV6-3 | CASSYPPAGSYEQYF
TRBJ1-2 | TRBV12-3/TRBV12-4 | CASRKGSYGYTF
TRBJ2-1 | TRBV13 | CASSLITDRAYNEQFF
TRBJ2-7 | TRBV7-2 | CASSLEVSGVEQYF
TRBJ1-3 | TRBV6-2/TRBV6-3 | CASSKDRIFGNTIYF
TRBJ1-2 | TRBV12-3/TRBV12-4 | CASSSGTTYGYTF
TRBJ2-1 | TRBV3-1 | CASSADGTRGNEQFF
TRBJ2-1 | TRBV7-3 | CASSLGQGYNEQFF
TRBJ1-2 | TRBV7-8 | CASSTTLGGDYGYTF
TRBJ2-2 | TRBV27 | CASRWTVTGELFF
TRBJ2-5 | TRBV20-1 | CSARGMGIQETQYF
TRBJ2-5 | TRBV10-2 | CASTPTSGVAETQYF